The 8 T cell receptor beta chains listed next were all sequenced from one sample in a study of cytomegalovirus exposure and HLA in healthy donors. PCR primers comprised 60 Vbeta and 13 Jbeta primers. The protocol was immunoSEQ multiplex PCR, while the TCRdb copy is restricted to in-frame clones and leaves out a portion. The sample has 150,000 to 200,000 clones, more than 85% seen once. Sequencing used PBMCs. These receptors originate from a young woman in good health and CMV-seronegative.

V and J are TRBV2 and TRBJ1-2, with 7 nucleotides matching TRBD1. The CDR3 is 12 amino acids. Germline CDR1 reads SNHLY; CDR2 reads FYNNEI. Trimming took 8 bases from V and 4 from J; bases not matched to a gene: 4. The CDR3 is CASYRGSYGYTF. The CDR3 DNA follows: TGTGCCAGCTACAGGGGATCCTATGGCTACACCTTC.

This clone was counted once. The V gene is TRBV10-1, the J gene TRBJ2-3; 8 bases are a match to TRBD1. Trimming took 4 bases from V and 1 from J; bases not matched to a gene: 1. There are 14 residues in the CDR3. Per germline, CDR1 WNHNN and CDR2 SYGVQD (reference sequence). The CDR3 DNA reads TGCGCCAGCAGTGCACAGGGGGGCACAGATACGCAGTATTTT. Protein sequence: CASSAQGGTDTQYF.

The V call is TRBV5-1, the J call TRBJ2-7; no clear D. V shed 5 bases and J shed 2 bases, with 11 bases lying between them. The CDR3 contains 13 residues. The germline V gene has CDR1 SGHRS and CDR2 YFSETQ. The CDR3 loop is CASSWAGPYEQYF. The CDR3, as DNA: TGCGCCAGCAGTTGGGCCGGTCCCTACGAGCAGTACTTC.

A few counts support this clone. V gene TRBV5-1 combines with J gene TRBJ2-1; no reliable D call. Per the germline V gene, CDR1 is SGHRS and CDR2 is YFSETQ. Trimming took 0 bases from V and 6 from J, leaving 10 bases between them. The CDR3 is 14 residues long. CDR3 in amino acids: CASSLAAAVNEQFF. DNA of the CDR3: TGCGCCAGCAGCTTGGCGGCTGCGGTCAATGAGCAGTTCTTC.

The chain uses TRBV13 and TRBJ2-4; 8 nucleotides line up with TRBD1. The V segment lost 0 bases and the J segment 8 bases; nucleotides outside the gene matches: 6. Germline loops: CDR1 PRHDT, CDR2 FYEKMQ (reference sequence). The CDR3 consists of 15 residues. Here the CDR3 DNA reads TGTGCCAGCAGCTTAGGCAGACAGGGGTGGGACATTCAGTACTTC. Amino acid sequence: CASSLGRQGWDIQYF.

This clone was seen a few times. The V and J genes are TRBV10-3 and TRBJ2-5, with D possibly being TRBD2 (5 bases). CDR1 ENHRY and CDR2 SYGVKD come from the germline V gene. The CDR3 consists of 12 residues. The V end was cut by 11 bases, the J end by 5 bases, with 15 bases between. The CDR3 DNA reads as TGTGCCGTCTGGGAACCGGGGGAGACCCAGTACTTC. Protein sequence: CAVWEPGETQYF.

The chain joins TRBV10-3 to TRBJ1-2; D is possibly TRBD1 (5 bases). V was cut by 7 bases and J by 2 bases, with 8 bases left in between. Germline V gene sequence: CDR1 ENHRY, CDR2 SYGVKD. This CDR3 is 12 amino acids long. Here the CDR3 reads CAIKPGNYGYTF. CDR3 DNA sequence: TGTGCCATCAAGCCAGGGAACTATGGCTACACCTTC.

This chain links TRBV5-4 with TRBJ1-3; tentative D call: TRBD1 (5 bases). CDR3 length: 14 residues. CDR1 is SGHNT, CDR2 YYREEE, per germline (reference sequence). V was trimmed by 4 bases and J by 3 bases, leaving 11 bases between them. The CDR3 DNA follows: TGTGCCAGCAGCCTGGGCAGGGTTGGAAACACCATATATTTT. This sequence encodes CASSLGRVGNTIYF.